Shown below are 26 T cell receptor beta chains from a single sample sequenced in a study of blood T cell repertoires in COVID-19. The assay was immunoSEQ multiplex PCR, and TCRdb's table has in-frame clones only and misses some. The sample consists of some 270,000 clones, about 89% of them appearing once. Sequenced: peripheral blood. These receptors all stem from a woman aged 55-70 years who had recovered from COVID-19.

The chain recombines TRBV7-6 with TRBJ1-1; 7 nucleotides agree with TRBD1. Germline V gene sequence: CDR1 SGHVS, CDR2 FNYEAQ. This CDR3 has 15 amino acids. J gave up 3 bases and V 1 base, and 5 bases lay outside the gene matches. This CDR3 reads CASSLEGARYTEAFF. CDR3 nucleotide sequence: TGTGCCAGCAGCTTAGAGGGGGCGAGATACACTGAAGCTTTCTTT.

This rearrangement joins TRBV27 to TRBJ2-7; 9 bases agree with TRBD1. Germline CDR1 is MNHEY and CDR2 is SMNVEV (reference sequence). Trimming removed 2 bases from V and 6 bases from J; junction bases left unmatched: 5. The CDR3 has 14 residues. The CDR3 here is CASSLGTGIIEQYF. For the CDR3, the DNA is TGTGCCAGCAGTTTAGGGACAGGGATAATCGAGCAGTACTTC.

This clone came up a few times. The chain links TRBV15 to TRBJ2-2; 7 bases agree with TRBD1. The CDR3 has 17 amino acids. CDR1 and CDR2 from the germline V gene are LNHNV and YYDKDF (reference sequence). Trimming took 0 bases from V and 0 from J; bases not matched to a gene: 4. The CDR3: CATSRDYGTANTGELFF. The CDR3 region has the DNA TGTGCCACCAGCAGAGATTACGGGACAGCGAACACCGGGGAGCTGTTTTTT.

The chain combines TRBV6-4 with TRBJ2-1; 10 positions agree with TRBD1. Trimming took 4 bases from V and 8 from J; bases not matched to a gene: 8. The CDR3 covers 15 residues. Germline CDR1 MRHNA, CDR2 SNTAGT. CDR3 DNA: TGTGCCAGCAGTGCCCTCGGGACAGGGGTAGATGAGCAGTTCTTC. This gives the protein CASSALGTGVDEQFF.

The V call is TRBV3-1 (or the pseudogene TRBV3-2), the J call TRBJ2-5; perhaps TRBD1 as D (5 bases). The germline gives CDR1 LGHDT, CDR2 YNNKEL (reference sequence). The CDR3 contains 16 residues. V was pared by 4 bases and J by 0 bases, with 15 bases between. The CDR3 DNA sequence: TGTGCCAGCAGCCCCCCCCGACAGTGGTACCAAGAGACCCAGTACTTC. Its translation: CASSPPRQWYQETQYF.

V usage is TRBV28 and J usage is TRBJ1-3; possible D gene TRBD1, 6 bases. The CDR3 sequence is 16 residues long. Looked up from germline, CDR1 is MDHEN and CDR2 is SYDVKM. The V and J ends lost 2 bases and 0 bases respectively, with 11 bases between them. This CDR3 reads CASSLPTGFSGNTIYF. The DNA for the CDR3 is TGTGCCAGCAGTTTACCAACAGGGTTCTCTGGAAACACCATATATTTT. Full variable domain (remainder filled in from reference TRBV28 and TRBJ1-3): DVKVTQSSRYLVKRTGEKVFLECVQDMDHENMFWYRQDPGLGLRLIYFSYDVKMKEKGDIPEGYSVSREKKERFSLILESASTNQTSMYLCASSLPTGFSGNTIYFGEGSWLTVV.

The chain carries TRBV28 and TRBJ2-5; 10 positions match TRBD1. The V segment lost 5 bases and the J segment 5 bases; nucleotides outside the gene matches: 8. This CDR3 spans 15 amino acids. The germline V gene has CDR1 MDHEN and CDR2 SYDVKM. The CDR3 sequence is CASSRPGQGRETQYF. CDR3 coding DNA: TGTGCCAGCAGTAGACCGGGACAGGGGAGGGAGACCCAGTACTTC.

This rearrangement joins TRBV18 to TRBJ2-7; 9 positions agree with TRBD1. The CDR3 covers 13 residues. Germline CDR1 KGHSH, CDR2 LQKENI. Germline trimming cut 10 bases from V and 5 bases from J; bases unmatched to any gene: 9. This CDR3 reads CATKRDRDNEQYF. In nucleotides, the CDR3 is TGTGCCACAAAACGGGACAGGGACAACGAGCAGTACTTC.

The V and J genes are TRBV5-1 and TRBJ1-5; 8 positions agree with TRBD1. The CDR3 covers 14 residues. The germline gives CDR1 SGHRS, CDR2 YFSETQ. V trimming: 4 bases; J trimming: 4 bases; junction bases outside the gene matches: 4. The CDR3 is CASSLTGDNQPQHF. In DNA, the CDR3 is TGCGCCAGCAGCCTGACAGGGGATAATCAGCCCCAGCATTTT.

The CDR3 reads CASSPIPGSDEQFF. The DNA for the CDR3 is TGCGCCAGCAGCCCCATTCCGGGGAGCGATGAGCAGTTCTTC. This sequence joins TRBV5-1 and TRBJ2-1, with D possibly matching TRBD2 (5 bases). The CDR3 is made up of 14 amino acids. From germline, CDR1 is SGHRS and CDR2 YFSETQ. Trimming cost V 4 bases and J 8 bases, with 16 bases left between them.

V and J are TRBV7-2 and TRBJ2-3, with D possibly matching TRBD1 (6 bases). The CDR3 extends over 15 amino acids. Trimming removed 1 base at V and 1 base at J, with 9 bases between. Per germline, CDR1 SGHTA and CDR2 FQGNSA. CDR3 DNA: TGTGCCAGCAGCTTAGGGTCAGGGGGCACAGATACGCAGTATTTT. Translating gives CASSLGSGGTDTQYF.

This rearrangement joins TRBV10-3 to TRBJ1-1; D remains unclear. The germline V gene has CDR1 ENHRY and CDR2 SYGVKD. The V end lost 4 bases, the J end lost 0 bases, and 12 bases lay between the germline ends. The CDR3 contains 15 residues. CDR3 region: CAISVRSSMNTEAFF. The DNA for the CDR3 is TGTGCCATCAGTGTGAGATCGTCCATGAACACTGAAGCTTTCTTT.

This sequence joins TRBV19 and TRBJ1-2; no firm D call. The V and J ends lost 3 bases and 2 bases respectively, with 13 bases between them. CDR1 LNHDA and CDR2 SQIVND come from the germline V gene (reference sequence). CDR3 size: 15 residues. CDR3 DNA sequence: TGTGCCAGTAGTATTAATGTCCGGGGAAACTATGGCTACACCTTC. Protein: CASSINVRGNYGYTF.

The chain is built from TRBV18 and TRBJ1-6, with 8 bases that match TRBD1. The CDR3 sequence is 15 residues long. After removal of 6 bases from V and 5 bases from J, the junction contained 6 bases not matched to a gene. Per the germline V gene, CDR1 is KGHSH and CDR2 is LQKENI. CDR3 DNA: TGTGCCAGCTCGCAGGGGGCGGATAATAATTCACCCCTCCACTTT. Protein: CASSQGADNNSPLHF.

This chain connects TRBV7-9 to TRBJ1-2; D gene unclear. The CDR3 runs 12 residues. The V gene's germline CDR1 is SEHNR and CDR2 FQNEAQ (reference sequence). V was clipped by 1 base and J by 3 bases, with 3 bases between them. The CDR3 is CASSLVDYGYTF. CDR3 coding DNA: TGTGCCAGCAGCTTAGTCGACTATGGCTACACCTTC.

This chain's CDR3 is CASSEERWGEETQYF. In DNA form, the CDR3 reads TGTGCCAGCAGTGAAGAACGGTGGGGGGAGGAGACCCAGTACTTC. This rearrangement joins TRBV6-1 to TRBJ2-5; the D gene is possibly TRBD2 (6 bases). This CDR3 spans 15 amino acids. The germline V and J ends were trimmed by 1 base and 5 bases, with 14 bases remaining between them. Germline assignment: CDR1 MNHNS and CDR2 SASEGT.

This CDR3 reads CASSTKDRGTFLIHNEQFF. CDR3 nucleotide sequence: TGTGCCAGCAGCACTAAAGACAGGGGGACCTTCTTGATACACAATGAGCAGTTCTTC. The chain has TRBV7-9 and TRBJ2-1; 9 nucleotides match TRBD1. The CDR3 spans 19 residues. The V and J ends lost 5 bases and 5 bases, in that order; junction bases with no gene match: 19. The germline V gene encodes CDR1 SEHNR and CDR2 FQNEAQ (reference sequence).

The CDR3 here is CASSLAGKPYNEQFF. In DNA form, the CDR3 reads TGTGCCAGCAGTTTAGCGGGGAAACCCTACAATGAGCAGTTCTTC. The J gene is TRBJ2-1, the V gene TRBV28; weak D call: TRBD2 (6 bases). Trimming removed 2 bases at V and 2 bases at J, with 10 bases between. CDR1 and CDR2 (germline): MDHEN, SYDVKM. The CDR3 loop spans 15 amino acids.

This clone was counted once. The V and J genes are TRBV18 and TRBJ2-5; D is unclear. Looked up from germline, CDR1 is KGHSH and CDR2 is LQKENI. Trimming pared 6 bases from V and 5 bases from J, leaving 13 bases between. This CDR3 comprises 13 residues. The DNA for the CDR3 is TGTGCCAGCTCCCCTGCTCTCGGGGAGACCCAGTACTTC. It encodes CASSPALGETQYF.

This chain links TRBV19 with TRBJ1-5; 11 bases map to TRBD1. CDR1 LNHDA and CDR2 SQIVND come from the germline V gene (reference sequence). The CDR3 runs to 20 residues. V was clipped by 9 bases and J by 0 bases; unmatched bases: 19. The CDR3, as DNA: TGTGCCAGCTCCTTCCAGCTCAGACGGGACAGGGGGGATAGCAATCAGCCCCAGCATTTT. This codes for CASSFQLRRDRGDSNQPQHF.

The J gene is TRBJ1-5, the V gene TRBV10-3, with D possibly matching TRBD1 (5 bases). The CDR3 is made up of 14 amino acids. V lost 0 bases to trimming and J lost 7 bases, with 10 bases between them. Germline CDR1 reads ENHRY; CDR2 reads SYGVKD. The DNA for the CDR3 is TGTGCCATCAGTGAGTCAGGGGAGGGGCAGCCCCAGCATTTT. Residues: CAISESGEGQPQHF.

The gene calls are TRBV7-8 and TRBJ1-1, with D hard to call. Trimming took off 11 bases at V and 1 base at J, with 23 bases between the two ends. The CDR3 covers 16 residues. Germline loops: CDR1 SGHVS, CDR2 FQNEAQ. The CDR3, as DNA: TGTGCCGGGAGGATGACGGGCGCAGTCGGGAACACTGAAGCTTTCTTT. It encodes CAGRMTGAVGNTEAFF. The whole variable domain, filled in from reference TRBV7-8 and TRBJ1-1, reads GAGVSQSPRYKVAKRGQDVALRCDPISGHVSLFWYQQALGQGPEFLTYFQNEAQLDKSGLPSDRFFAERPEGSVSTLKIQRTQQEDSAVYLCAGRMTGAVGNTEAFFGQGTRLTVV.

J is TRBJ2-2 and V is TRBV9, with 8 bases identical to TRBD2. V was pared by 6 bases and J by 3 bases, with 7 bases of the junction left unmatched. CDR1 and CDR2 (germline): SGDLS, YYNGEE. CDR3 length: 15 amino acids. CDR3 bases: TGTGCCAGCACGGGGGGGCGAAAGGACACCGGGGAGCTGTTTTTT. Translating it yields CASTGGRKDTGELFF.

This sequence joins TRBV6-2 or TRBV6-3 and TRBJ1-1; 8 bases align to TRBD1. In germline, CDR1 is MNHEY, CDR2 SVGEGT. The ends lost 6 bases at V and 1 base at J; junction bases unmatched: 13. This CDR3 is built from 17 residues. This chain's CDR3 is CASSPPRTGNGNTEAFF. DNA of the CDR3: TGTGCCAGCAGCCCCCCACGGACAGGGAATGGGAACACTGAAGCTTTCTTT.

J is TRBJ2-5 and V is TRBV18; 11 nucleotides align to TRBD2. Trimming removed 5 bases from V and 1 base from J; junction bases left unmatched: 3. The CDR3 is 15 residues long. The germline CDR1 and CDR2 sequences are KGHSH and LQKENI. CDR3 residues: CASSLTSGVQETQYF. CDR3 DNA sequence: TGTGCCAGCTCATTGACTAGCGGGGTCCAAGAGACCCAGTACTTC.

The CDR3 loop reads CASSHGWEDEQFF. In DNA, the CDR3 is TGTGCCAGCAGCCATGGGTGGGAGGATGAGCAGTTCTTC. The chain employs TRBV7-2 and TRBJ2-1; D might be TRBD2 (6 bases). Germline V gene sequence: CDR1 SGHTA, CDR2 FQGNSA. CDR3 length: 13 residues. Trimming pared 5 bases from V and 8 bases from J, leaving 13 bases between.